This is a list of T cell receptor beta chains from one sample in a study of PD-1 blockade in classical Hodgkin lymphoma. The table came from immunoSEQ multiplex PCR; TCRdb's copy has only in-frame clones and leaves some out. This sample has about 64,000 clones; 91% occur once, and the top ten carry about 9.3%. The material sequenced was peripheral blood mononuclear cells (PBMCs), taken before the fourth cycle of nivolumab. The receptors come from a human donor with classical Hodgkin lymphoma. CDR3s include the opening cysteine and the closing phenylalanine or tryptophan. The D gene is left open where the match is weak. Clone size is not always given. Where it is, it says once, few, many or a class for expanded clones.

size	D	V	J	DNA	CDR3
NA	TRBD2	TRBV7-8	TRBJ2-3	TGTGCCAGCAGCTTATGGGGAGGGACAGATACGCAGTATTTT	CASSLWGGTDTQYF
NA	NA	TRBV27	TRBJ1-4	TGTGCCAGCAGTTTAGGGTTCAGAGGGGGAAACCGCCAAAAACTGTTTTTT	CASSLGFRGGNRQKLFF
NA	TRBD1	TRBV28	TRBJ1-4	TGTGCCAGCGGGAACACAGGGGCAAGGGGCCATAATGAAAAACTGTTTTTT	CASGNTGARGHNEKLFF
NA	NA	TRBV30	TRBJ1-4	TGTGCCTGGAGTCTAAGTCGGGAAAAACTGTTTTTT	CAWSLSREKLFF
NA	NA	TRBV27	TRBJ2-7	TGTGCCAGCAGTTTGGACAGTAGCCACGAGCAGTACTTC	CASSLDSSHEQYF
NA	NA	TRBV5-6	TRBJ1-1	TGTGCCAGCAGCTTGGGAGGGGTTAGGTCTGAAGCTTTCTTT	CASSLGGVRSEAFF
NA	NA	TRBV5-6	TRBJ1-4	TGTGCCAGCAGCTTGGTGGGACCAGCCTCTAATGAAAAACTGTTTTTT	CASSLVGPASNEKLFF
once	TRBD1	TRBV15	TRBJ1-6	TGTGCCACCAGCAGAACAGGACAGGCGTCCCTCCACTTT	CATSRTGQASLHF
NA	TRBD1	TRBV18	TRBJ2-7	TGTGCCAGCTCCCCTGGGACAGGGACCTACGAGCAGTACTTC	CASSPGTGTYEQYF
NA	NA	TRBV5-1	TRBJ1-2	TGCGCCAGCAGCTTGACAGCCGTCTATGGCTACACCTTC	CASSLTAVYGYTF
NA	NA	TRBV6-1	TRBJ1-2	TGTGCCAGCAGTGAAATTAAGGGCAGGGGAGCCGGCTACACCTTC	CASSEIKGRGAGYTF
NA	TRBD1	TRBV5-4	TRBJ2-3	TGTGCCAGCAGCGGACAGGGGGCATGGGCAGATACGCAGTATTTT	CASSGQGAWADTQYF
NA	TRBD2	TRBV10-2	TRBJ2-3	TGCGCCAGCAGTGTGCGCGGGGGACCCACAGATACGCAGTATTTT	CASSVRGGPTDTQYF
NA	TRBD1	TRBV4-1	TRBJ2-1	TGCGCCAGCAGCCCTCAAGAGGGACAGGGGTGGCATGAGCAGTTCTTC	CASSPQEGQGWHEQFF
NA	TRBD1	TRBV4-1	TRBJ2-1	TGCGCCAGCAGGAGGGACAGAATAAATGAGCAGTTCTTC	CASRRDRINEQFF
NA	TRBD1	TRBV6-1	TRBJ1-4	TGTGCCAGCAGGACAGGGGGAAATGAAAAACTGTTTTTT	CASRTGGNEKLFF
once	TRBD1	TRBV7-9	TRBJ1-5	TGTGCCAGCAGCTCCGGACAGGGGGCAGGGGGCAATCAGCCCCAGCATTTT	CASSSGQGAGGNQPQHF
NA	NA	TRBV28	TRBJ2-7	TGTGCCAGCAGTTTCCGGGCCCCCTACGAGCAGTACTTC	CASSFRAPYEQYF
NA	NA	TRBV6-5	TRBJ1-2	TGTGCCAGCAGCCATCGAGGGAGTTCCTATGGCTACACCTTC	CASSHRGSSYGYTF
NA	TRBD1	TRBV29-1	TRBJ1-2	TGCAGCGTCCCAGGGGGAATGAAGGGCTACACCTTC	CSVPGGMKGYTF
NA	TRBD2	TRBV5-4	TRBJ2-4	TGTGCCAGCGGGGGGGACTCCGAAAACATTCAGTACTTC	CASGGDSENIQYF
once	NA	TRBV6-5	TRBJ2-1	TGTGCCAGCAGTGCAAGGACAACCGAGCAGTTCTTC	CASSARTTEQFF